One sample yielded the 24 T cell receptor beta chains listed below, sequenced in a study of radiotherapy plus CTLA-4 blockade in lung cancer. Sequenced by immunoSEQ multiplex PCR; TCRdb stores in-frame clones only, minus some. The sample has about 56,000 clones; roughly 80% are singletons. Sequenced here: peripheral blood, sampled from a patient treated with radiotherapy plus ipilimumab. The receptors derive from a human donor with non-small cell lung cancer who had a complete response to radiotherapy plus ipilimumab.

The chain has TRBV5-1 and TRBJ2-3; 7 bases agree with TRBD2. Germline-derived CDR1 and CDR2 are SGHRS and YFSETQ. With 0 bases clipped from V and 1 base from J, the junction kept 11 bases outside the gene matches. The CDR3 totals 18 residues. CDR3 sequence reads: CASSLGWLAGEGTDTQYF. The CDR3 DNA is TGCGCCAGCAGCTTGGGCTGGTTGGCGGGAGAAGGCACAGATACGCAGTATTTT.

This rearrangement joins TRBV6-1 to TRBJ1-3, with 7 bases fitting TRBD1. V lost 0 bases, J lost 2 bases, and 7 bases stayed unmatched. The CDR3 extends over 17 amino acids. CDR1 is MNHNS, CDR2 SASEGT, per germline. The CDR3 reads CASSEAVTGYTGNTIYF. Written as DNA, the CDR3 is TGTGCCAGCAGTGAAGCGGTGACAGGGTACACTGGAAACACCATATATTTT.

The chain has TRBV27 and TRBJ1-2; 9 bases are shared with TRBD1. Germline CDR1 is MNHEY and CDR2 is SMNVEV (reference sequence). V lost 7 bases to trimming and J lost 5 bases; unmatched junction nucleotides: 11. This CDR3 is 15 amino acids long. In DNA form, the CDR3 reads TGTGCCAGCACCCCCCGACAGGGGACAGGGTATGGCTACACCTTC. Translating gives CASTPRQGTGYGYTF.

This clone is large (0.1 to 1%) within its sample. The same CDR3 also results from other DNA sequences found in this sample. V is TRBV27 and J is TRBJ1-1; 8 bases are a match to TRBD1. Trimming at V came to 2 bases and at J to 10 bases, leaving 15 bases not matched to a gene. Per the germline V gene, CDR1 is MNHEY and CDR2 is SMNVEV (reference sequence). The CDR3 length is 16 residues. Written as DNA, the CDR3 is TGTGCCAGCAGTTTACTACCTACCGGGACAGGCTCTGGAGCTTTCTTT. Translation: CASSLLPTGTGSGAFF.

V gene TRBV9 combines with J gene TRBJ2-1, with 13 bases lining up with TRBD2. The trim removed 4 bases at V and 0 bases at J, leaving 10 bases unmatched. CDR1 and CDR2 from the germline V gene are SGDLS and YYNGEE. The CDR3 runs 19 residues. CDR3 sequence reads: CASSPRGLAGEGSYNEQFF. CDR3 bases: TGTGCCAGCAGCCCCCGAGGACTAGCGGGGGAGGGCTCCTACAATGAGCAGTTCTTC.

The V gene is TRBV5-1, the J gene TRBJ2-1; 11 bases match TRBD2. V dropped 4 bases and J dropped 6; count of bases not matched to a gene: 6. CDR1 and CDR2 (germline): SGHRS, YFSETQ. The CDR3 has 15 amino acids. CDR3 protein: CASSPTSGAINEQFF. The CDR3 DNA reads as TGCGCCAGCAGCCCGACTAGCGGGGCAATCAATGAGCAGTTCTTC.

J is TRBJ2-1 and V is TRBV28, with 13 bases identical to TRBD2. From germline, CDR1 is MDHEN and CDR2 SYDVKM. There are 16 residues in the CDR3. With V trimmed by 5 bases and J by 5 bases, 6 bases remained unmatched. CDR3 DNA sequence: TGTGCCAGCAGTCCCTGGACTAGCGGGGGTGACAATGAGCAGTTCTTC. This gives the protein CASSPWTSGGDNEQFF.

V and J are TRBV10-3 and TRBJ2-1; 11 bases are shared with TRBD2. J lost 2 bases, V lost 2 bases, and 20 bases had no gene match. Germline CDR1 ENHRY, CDR2 SYGVKD. The CDR3 runs 22 residues. CDR3 sequence (DNA): TGTGCCATCAGTGAGCCAACGAGGGAGACTAGCGGGACTGCGGGGCCCTACAATGAGCAGTTCTTC. This translates into CAISEPTRETSGTAGPYNEQFF.

J is TRBJ2-2 and V is TRBV18; 9 bases are a match to TRBD1. This CDR3 has 16 residues. J gave up 1 base and V 3 bases, and 3 bases lay outside the gene matches. CDR1 and CDR2 from the germline V gene are KGHSH and LQKENI. CDR3 coding DNA: TGTGCCAGCTCACCCCTGGACAGGGGGAACACCGGGGAGCTGTTTTTT. Its translation is CASSPLDRGNTGELFF.

The chain is built from TRBV9 and TRBJ1-1, with D maybe TRBD1 (6 bases). Germline V CDR1 and CDR2: SGDLS, YYNGEE. CDR3 length: 14 amino acids. Trimming removed 1 base from V and 2 bases from J, with 9 bases in between. In DNA form, the CDR3 reads TGTGCCAGCAGCGTAAAGGGGGTTAACACTGAAGCTTTCTTT. Protein: CASSVKGVNTEAFF.

This chain joins TRBV19 and TRBJ2-2; 16 bases match TRBD2. This CDR3 has 18 residues. V shed 6 bases and J 5 bases; nucleotides not matched to a gene: 9. From germline, CDR1 is LNHDA and CDR2 SQIVND (reference sequence). The CDR3 sequence is CASRGTSGGALRTGELFF. CDR3 nucleotides: TGTGCCAGTAGGGGGACTAGCGGGGGGGCATTGAGGACCGGGGAGCTGTTTTTT.

The CDR3 here is CASSYTRQGWETQYF. In DNA form, the CDR3 reads TGTGCCAGCAGTTACACCCGACAGGGATGGGAGACCCAGTACTTC. The gene calls are TRBV6-5 and TRBJ2-5; TRBD1 aligns across 7 bases. Per germline, CDR1 MNHEY and CDR2 SVGAGI. Trimming took 2 bases from V and 5 from J; bases not matched to a gene: 8. CDR3 length: 15 residues.

The chain has TRBV11-2 and TRBJ2-1; TRBD1 might be the D (6 bases). The germline gives CDR1 SGHAT, CDR2 FQNNGV. This CDR3 comprises 15 residues. Between the trimmed V and J ends, which lost 5 bases and 4 bases, there was a span of 15 bases. The CDR3, as DNA: TGTGCCAGCAGCCCCCGACAGGAACGATACAATGAGCAGTTCTTC. Its protein product is CASSPRQERYNEQFF.

In its sample, this clone was seen a few times. This chain joins TRBV19 and TRBJ1-1, with a weak D call TRBD1 (5 bases). This CDR3 is built from 16 residues. Trimming removed 6 bases at V and 5 bases at J, with 22 bases between. The germline gives CDR1 LNHDA, CDR2 SQIVND (reference sequence). The CDR3 loop is CASSPDGTFWTTEAFF. CDR3 DNA sequence: TGTGCCAGTAGCCCGGACGGGACTTTCTGGACGACTGAAGCTTTCTTT.

This clone was seen a single time. The junction does not match germline at one end; this may be a read error. The chain employs TRBV29-1 and TRBJ2-5, with D perhaps matching TRBD1 (5 bases). There are 15 residues in the CDR3. CDR1 SQVTM and CDR2 ANQGSEA come from the germline V gene. CDR3 in DNA: TGCAGCGTTGGAAGGGGTCAACTACGAGGAGAGACCCAGCACTTC. Residues: CSVGRGQLRGETQHF.

The chain recombines TRBV28 with TRBJ1-5; TRBD1 is a possible D gene (5 bases). V lost 3 bases to trimming and J lost 2 bases, with 14 bases between them. The CDR3 totals 16 residues. The germline V gene has CDR1 MDHEN and CDR2 SYDVKM. Written as DNA, the CDR3 is TGTGCCAGCAGTTTCGGTGGGAGGGGAGGCAATCAGCCCCAGCATTTT. Encoded protein: CASSFGGRGGNQPQHF.

This chain joins TRBV5-1 and TRBJ2-1; TRBD1 matches at 9 bases. This CDR3 contains 15 residues. Germline values: CDR1 SGHRS, CDR2 YFSETQ. Trimming at V came to 4 bases and at J to 4 bases, leaving 6 bases not matched to a gene. In nucleotides, the CDR3 is TGCGCCAGCAGCCTCGGGACAGGGTTTTACAATGAGCAGTTCTTC. Amino acid sequence: CASSLGTGFYNEQFF.

The rearrangement links TRBV5-8 to TRBJ1-1; 8 nucleotides line up with TRBD1. Per germline, CDR1 SGHTS and CDR2 YDEGEE. J lost 4 bases, V lost 6 bases, and 8 bases had no gene match. CDR3 length: 14 residues. The CDR3 DNA follows: TGTGCCAGCACCCGACAGGGGATAGGCACTGAAGCTTTCTTT. It encodes CASTRQGIGTEAFF.

The chain links TRBV7-2 to TRBJ2-3; D gene uncertain. The V end lost 5 bases, the J end lost 5 bases, and 20 bases lay between the germline ends. Germline V gene lookup returns CDR1 SGHTA and CDR2 FQGNSA. This CDR3 spans 16 amino acids. The DNA for the CDR3 is TGTGCCAGCAGCCCTATAGCCGGCGGAATGGGAGATACGCAGTATTTT. It translates to CASSPIAGGMGDTQYF. Together with reference TRBV7-2 and TRBJ2-3, the CDR3 gives the full variable domain: GAGVSQSPSNKVTEKGKDVELRCDPISGHTALYWYRQSLGQGLEFLIYFQGNSAPDKSGLPSDRFSAERTGGSVSTLTIQRTQQEDSAVYLCASSPIAGGMGDTQYFGPGTRLTVL.

The gene calls are TRBV27 and TRBJ2-7; possible D gene TRBD2, 5 bases. Trimming shortened V by 8 bases and J by 2 bases, and 10 bases separated the two germline ends. Germline V lookup: CDR1 MNHEY, CDR2 SMNVEV (reference sequence). This CDR3 spans 12 amino acids. The CDR3: CASGLETYEQYV. In nucleotides, the CDR3 is TGTGCCAGCGGACTCGAAACCTACGAGCAGTACGTC.

The chain has TRBV9 and TRBJ1-2; D might be TRBD1 (5 bases). This CDR3 region has 15 residues. The germline V gene has CDR1 SGDLS and CDR2 YYNGEE. The ends were cut back, 3 bases at V and 5 bases at J, with 17 bases in the middle. CDR3 in DNA: TGTGCCAGCAGCGGGCTAGGAGGGGTGGGGTATGGCTACACCTTC. Residues: CASSGLGGVGYGYTF. Together with reference TRBV9 and TRBJ1-2, the CDR3 gives the full variable domain: DSGVTQTPKHLITATGQRVTLRCSPRSGDLSVYWYQQSLDQGLQFLIQYYNGEERAKGNILERFSAQQFPDLHSELNLSSLELGDSALYFCASSGLGGVGYGYTFGSGTRLTVV.

V usage is TRBV11-3 and J usage is TRBJ1-1; no reliable D call. V dropped 4 bases and J dropped 1 base, with 10 bases sitting between them. The CDR3 has 14 amino acids. Germline CDR1 SGHNT, CDR2 YENEEA. This chain's CDR3 is CASSSKRGNTEAFF. The CDR3 DNA follows: TGTGCCAGCAGCTCGAAACGGGGGAACACTGAAGCTTTCTTT. Complete variable domain (other parts from reference TRBV11-3 and TRBJ1-1): EAGVVQSPRYKIIEKKQPVAFWCNPISGHNTLYWYLQNLGQGPELLIRYENEEAVDDSQLPKDRFSAERLKGVDSTLKIQPAELGDSAVYLCASSSKRGNTEAFFGQGTRLTVV.

The V call is TRBV2, the J call TRBJ2-5; D is unclear. TRBJ2-7 matches the DNA end more closely, so the J call is doubtful. Germline CDR1 is SNHLY and CDR2 is FYNNEI. The CDR3 covers 13 residues. Here the CDR3 DNA reads TGTGCCAGCCGATTTACAGTATCCTACGAGCAGTACTTC. This translates into CASRFTVSYEQYF.

This chain joins TRBV19 and TRBJ1-2; 7 nucleotides line up with TRBD1. The CDR3 runs to 13 residues. With V trimmed by 1 base and J by 4 bases, 0 bases remained unmatched. Germline CDR1 and CDR2: LNHDA and SQIVND (reference sequence). CDR3 coding DNA: TGTGCCAGTAGTATAGGGACAGGCTATGGCTACACCTTC. It encodes CASSIGTGYGYTF.